This TCR beta chain was sequenced in a study of spatial heterogeneity in lung cancer. The CDR3 runs 14 residues. Trimming left V 5 bases short and J 1 base short, with 6 bases between. Per germline, CDR1 SEHNR and CDR2 FQNEAQ (reference sequence). The study tagged each TCR cDNA molecule with a unique molecular identifier. TCRdb re-analysed the 5' RACE reads in MiXCR, keeping a single row per CDR3 protein. Seen here are about 85,000 distinct CDR3 sequences, more than 15% observed once, and the top ten hold 5% to 8%. This clonotype occurred a few times. Its antigen remains unidentified. General study results and limits: Detection of ubiquitous tumor TCRs in blood was higher at resection than follow-up.

Time point: sample taken at primary tumor resection. Tumor, nontumor lung or frozen PBMC supplied whole RNA that was sequenced unsorted. Samples were obtained from more than 70 donors, all untreated early-stage non-small cell lung cancer patients. The source of this sequence is a male donor with early-stage non-small cell lung cancer. Sequenced material: PBMCs, taken at surgery. This chain uses TRBV7-9 with TRBJ2-6; D gene uncertain. The CDR3 loop is CASSDDSGANVLTF. The DNA for the CDR3 is TGTGCCAGCAGCGATGATTCTGGGGCCAACGTCCTGACTTTC.